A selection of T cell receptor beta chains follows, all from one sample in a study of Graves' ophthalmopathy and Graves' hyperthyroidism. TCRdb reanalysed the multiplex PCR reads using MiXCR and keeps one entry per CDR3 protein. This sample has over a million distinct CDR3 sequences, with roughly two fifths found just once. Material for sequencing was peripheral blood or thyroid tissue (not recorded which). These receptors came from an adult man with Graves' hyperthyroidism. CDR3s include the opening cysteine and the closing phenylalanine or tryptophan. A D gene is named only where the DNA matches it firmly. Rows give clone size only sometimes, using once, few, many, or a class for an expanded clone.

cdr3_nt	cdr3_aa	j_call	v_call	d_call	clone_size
TGTGCCAGCAGTGACTGGGTCGGGGCCAACGTCCTGACTTTC	CASSDWVGANVLTF	TRBJ2-6	TRBV25-1	-	-
TGTGCCAGCAGCCCCCGGGAGCAATATAATTCACCCCTCCACTTT	CASSPREQYNSPLHF	TRBJ1-6	TRBV9	-	many
TGCAGCGCCAGGGACACCAACTACGAGCAGTACTTC	CSARDTNYEQYF	TRBJ2-7	TRBV29-1	-	many
TGTGCCAGCAGGAAGAGGACAGGGATTAGCAATCAGCCCCAGCATTTT	CASRKRTGISNQPQHF	TRBJ1-5	TRBV6-5	TRBD1	-
TGTGCCAGCAGCTTAGAACCGAGGGGGGGGTCACCCCTCCACTTT	CASSLEPRGGSPLHF	TRBJ1-6	TRBV11-2	-	many
TGTGCCAGTAGTTCTCGACAGGGGCAAACTGAAGCTTTCTTT	CASSSRQGQTEAFF	TRBJ1-1	TRBV19	TRBD1	-
TGTGCCAGCAGTGACCAAAGGACAGGGCCCCGGAATTCACCCCTCCACTTT	CASSDQRTGPRNSPLHF	TRBJ1-6	TRBV25-1	TRBD1	-
TGTGCCAGCAATTTATTACAGATCTCTGGAAACACCATATATTTT	CASNLLQISGNTIYF	TRBJ1-3	TRBV28	-	-
TGCAGTGCTAGTTTGGGTAGCAATCAGCCCCAGCATTTT	CSASLGSNQPQHF	TRBJ1-5	TRBV20-1	-	many
TGTGCCTGGAGTGAGGGGGGCGGGGAAGAGACCCAGTACTTC	CAWSEGGGEETQYF	TRBJ2-5	TRBV30	-	-
TGTGCCAGCAGCTTAGGGGGACGAGCTCTCGACGAGCAGTACTTC	CASSLGGRALDEQYF	TRBJ2-7	TRBV7-9	-	few